The 5 T cell receptor beta chains below all came from one sample that was sequenced in a study of response to subunit inactivated influenza vaccine. TCRdb fed the RT-PCR reads into MiXCR, producing one record per CDR3 protein. The sample carries around 570,000 distinct CDR3 sequences, approximately 11% recorded once. These data also formed part of another study, on T cells expressing NK-cell markers. From that report: Scientists made TCR beta cDNA using 5'RACE template switching with UMIs.

This sample comprised PBMCs from blood, obtained on the day of vaccination. The receptors were gathered from a man in his fifties or sixties who received an inactivated influenza vaccine.

This clonotype has a handful of counts. The chain is built from TRBV24-1 and TRBJ2-5; no definite D call. Trimming pared 7 bases from V and 5 bases from J, leaving 7 bases between. CDR1 is KGHDR and CDR2 is SFDVKD in the germline V gene. This CDR3 has 11 amino acids. Here the CDR3 DNA reads TGTGCCACCAGCCCAAGGGAGACCCAGTACTTC. It yields the protein CATSPRETQYF.

This clonotype was seen more than once but under ten times. The genes are TRBV20-1 and TRBJ2-3; D perhaps matches TRBD2 (6 bases). Germline CDR1 is DFQATT and CDR2 is SNEGSKA (reference sequence). Trimming pared 1 base from V and 6 bases from J, leaving 14 bases between. This CDR3 contains 14 residues. CDR3 region: CSARGLREKDTQYF. The DNA for the CDR3 is TGCAGTGCTAGAGGTTTACGGGAGAAGGATACGCAGTATTTT.

This clonotype was observed a handful of times. The chain has TRBV2 and TRBJ1-2; tentative D call: TRBD1 (6 bases). This CDR3 region has 13 residues. Per the germline V gene, CDR1 is SNHLY and CDR2 is FYNNEI. Trimming pared 6 bases from V and 2 bases from J, leaving 10 bases between. The CDR3 sequence: CASSGDMNYGYTF. DNA for the CDR3: TGTGCCAGCAGCGGGGACATGAACTATGGCTACACCTTC.

The rearrangement uses TRBV12-3 or TRBV12-4 and TRBJ1-3, with D maybe TRBD1 (6 bases). The CDR3 runs to 14 residues. Between the trimmed V and J ends, which lost 7 bases and 4 bases, there was a span of 14 bases. The chain's CDR3 is CASTLGGGGNTIYF. The DNA for the CDR3 is TGTGCCAGCACCCTGGGAGGGGGAGGAAACACCATATATTTT.

In its sample, this clonotype was seen many times. The genes are TRBV3-1 and TRBJ2-1, with 9 bases identical to TRBD1. Trimming at V came to 0 bases and at J to 8 bases, leaving 8 bases not matched to a gene. The CDR3 contains 16 residues. Per germline, CDR1 LGHDT and CDR2 YNNKEL (reference sequence). This CDR3 is CASSQDGTGFYDEQFF. The CDR3, as DNA: TGTGCCAGCAGCCAAGACGGGACAGGGTTTTACGATGAGCAGTTCTTC.